The present entry profiles one T cell receptor beta chain with its context. This specimen belongs to a study of blood T cell repertoires in COVID-19. Turning to the study itself: There were acute and convalescent COVID-19 samples, and they came from the United States, Italy and Spain. The analysed material was cDNA or gDNA that came from T cells, B-cell-depleted T cells, or PBMCs.

The germline V gene encodes CDR1 LNHDA and CDR2 SQIVND (reference sequence). The CDR3 spans 13 residues. V shed 5 bases and J shed 2 bases, with 8 bases lying between them. As originally analysed: Amplification of reference gene primers was used by the study to estimate nucleated cell counts. Method: immunoSEQ multiplex PCR; TCRdb's copy keeps in-frame clones and lacks some. That table supplies the V and J calls and clone size; D and trimming were determined from the DNA. The sample records over 95,000 clones, about 88% being singletons. The rearrangement links TRBV19 to TRBJ2-3; D ambiguous. Sample: peripheral blood. The origin of this receptor is a woman aged 60 to 75 with acute or convalescent COVID-19. The DNA for the CDR3 is TGTGCCAGTAGTCTTGAGGACACAGATACGCAGTATTTT. Its protein is CASSLEDTDTQYF.